The entry below describes one TCR beta chain. What it binds is not known. This sample is drawn from a study of vaccination effects on CD4 cells after COVID-19. Assay used: immunoSEQ multiplex PCR; TCRdb lists only in-frame clones, some missing. The sample yields roughly 24,000 clones, about 72% seen once. The germline V gene has CDR1 SGHAT and CDR2 FQNNGV. Trimming at V came to 5 bases and at J to 6 bases, leaving 7 bases not matched to a gene. The CDR3 totals 15 residues. Sequencing in the ViraFEST assay came after antigen-specific CD4+ T cells had been expanded with viral peptide pools, which were used to stimulate PBMC. CD4+ T cell isolation took place after nine to eleven days of culture. The person was diagnosed with PCR-confirmed SARS-CoV-2 infection between March and December 2020. Peptides at 10 ug/ml and IL-2 at 9.5 to 10 IU/ml were added to 1.5 million to 2.5 million PBMC per well. Cultures got half-medium changes with IL-2 on days 3 and 7.

Study-wide results and limits: Recruitment yielded few convalescent patients, and the study had no early post-infection timepoints.

The rearrangement joins TRBV11-2 to TRBJ1-6, with 7 bases identical to TRBD1. The TCR sequence derives from a human donor who had a prior SARS-CoV-2 infection. Material: CD4+ T cells from PBMCs cultured with SARS-CoV-2 spike peptides, obtained before COVID-19 vaccination. For the CDR3, the DNA is TGTGCCAGCAGCAAAGGGGACAGACTTAATTCACCCCTCCACTTT. As protein: CASSKGDRLNSPLHF.